This T cell receptor (beta chain) was recovered during a study of blood T cells in healthy people across ages. Study-level findings and limits: Naive T cell percentage showed a strong correlation with TCR beta diversity.

Worth noting for this clonotype: Its antigen remains unidentified.

Isolation of PBMCs gave at least 6 million cells per sample. CDR1 is LGHDT, CDR2 YNNKEL, per germline (reference sequence). V was pared by 1 base and J by 7 bases, with 10 bases between. This CDR3 has 13 amino acids. PCR was performed a second time for 7 to 11 cycles using a sample-barcoded 5' primer and a J-beta primer mix. TCRdb re-analysed the 5' RACE reads in MiXCR, keeping a single row per CDR3 protein. The top ten hold 7.7% of the sample, which has around 1,500,000 distinct CDR3 sequences, 28% seen once. The sequence derives from a woman aged 25 to 39 in good health. The chain couples TRBV3-1 to TRBJ1-2; weak D call: TRBD1 (6 bases). Input material: blood. The chain's CDR3 is CASSQVSGAGYTF. In DNA, the CDR3 is TGTGCCAGCAGCCAAGTATCGGGGGCTGGCTACACCTTC.